This is a list of T cell receptor beta chains from one sample in a study of human T cells and chemical hapten exposure. TCRdb analysed the RACE reads with MiXCR anew, one entry per CDR3 protein. The data show some 340,000 distinct CDR3 sequences, about 7% seen once. This sample comprised whole blood, obtained in connection with sensitization to the hapten diphenylcyclopropenone (DPC). All receptors come from a woman in her late teens or twenties with alopecia areata. Some clones in this sample may be carry-over from other donors' samples. CDR3s leave out the opening cysteine and the closing phenylalanine or tryptophan. Expanded clones are given a class, and other clones once, few, many or no size at all.

>.|TRBV7-6
ASSLGQGLEGYT
>.|TRBV9
ASSVGLAGSNEQF
>many|TRBV28
ASSTANEQY
>many|TRBV6-5
ASSSPRDLSEQY
>few|TRBV27
ASSLLTGATDTQY
>.|TRBV6-5
ASRRGMNTGELF
>few|TRBV18
ASSPSEADTQY
>.|TRBV12-3/TRBV12-4
ASSQAGGTNTGELF
>.|TRBV6-5
ASSRTGGAYNSPLH
>.|TRBV18
ASSPPELAGQAQY
>.|TRBV2
ASRVDVGEQY
>.|TRBV6-5
ATALGAVGEKLF
>many|TRBV5-1
ASSPGGTGATYEQY
>few|TRBV27
ASSFQGDQPQH
>many|TRBV18
ASSNGGDTQY
>.|TRBV5-4
ASSPTSVAKNIQY
>few|TRBV7-6
ASSLDSERGTSYEQY
>few|TRBV6-2/TRBV6-3
ASSYQRGLLSNSPLH
>many|TRBV20-1
SARDSRTGGSEQY
>.|TRBV6-1
ASSEVMRGETQY
>many|TRBV20-1
SARELYGGAGTDTQY
>many|TRBV7-9
ASTTAGIATNEKLF
>many|TRBV6-6
ASSTPPAASYNEQF
>.|TRBV4-2
ASSPQTSWAEQF
>many|TRBV5-1
ASSSPGGGGANVLT
>many|TRBV12-3/TRBV12-4
ASSPSGGNQPQH